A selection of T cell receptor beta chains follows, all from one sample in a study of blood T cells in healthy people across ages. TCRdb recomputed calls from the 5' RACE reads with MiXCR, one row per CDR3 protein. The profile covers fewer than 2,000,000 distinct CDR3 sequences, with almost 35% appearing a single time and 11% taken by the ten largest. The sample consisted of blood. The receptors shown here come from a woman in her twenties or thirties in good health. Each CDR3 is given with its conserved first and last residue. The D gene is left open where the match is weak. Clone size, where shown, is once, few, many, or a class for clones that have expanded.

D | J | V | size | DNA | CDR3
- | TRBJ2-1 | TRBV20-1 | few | TGCAGTGTGACCGGATCGTACAATGGGCAGTTCTTC | CSVTGSYNGQFF
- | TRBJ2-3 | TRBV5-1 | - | TGCGCCAGCAGCGTAAGTGGTGGCCCCACAGATACGCAGTATTTT | CASSVSGGPTDTQYF
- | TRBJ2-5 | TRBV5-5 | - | TGTGCCAGCTCCCTGGAGGCCCATGAGCAGTACTTC | CASSLEAHEQYF
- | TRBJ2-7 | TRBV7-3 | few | TGTGCCAGCAGCTTCTCGGGCCTCGGGTACGGGCAGTACTTC | CASSFSGLGYGQYF
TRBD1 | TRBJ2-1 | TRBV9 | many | TGTGCCAGCAGGGGACAGGAGGCAAGCTCCTACAATGAGCAGTTCTTC | CASRGQEASSYNEQFF
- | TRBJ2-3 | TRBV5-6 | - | TGTGCCGGCCAGAGAAAAAACTTGCCAGATACGCAGTATTTT | CAGQRKNLPDTQYF
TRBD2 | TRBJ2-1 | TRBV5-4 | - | TGTGCCAGCAGCCCCTACAGCGGGGGGGCGGTTGAGCAGTTCTTC | CASSPYSGGAVEQFF
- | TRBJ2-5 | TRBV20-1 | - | TGCAGTGCTAGGGAATACAATGAGCAGTACTTC | CSAREYNEQYF
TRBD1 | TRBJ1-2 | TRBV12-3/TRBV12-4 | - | TGCGCCAGCAGTTTAAGGAATCGGGACAGTAAGGGTGGCGGCTACACCTTC | CASSLRNRDSKGGGYTF
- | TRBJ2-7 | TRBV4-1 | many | TGCGCCAGCAGCCAAGCCAGGACAGGCGGGGACTACGAGCAGTACTTC | CASSQARTGGDYEQYF
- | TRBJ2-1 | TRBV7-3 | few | TGTGCCAGCAGCCCGAGTGGTGGGGTGTTTAGTGAGCAGTTCTTC | CASSPSGGVFSEQFF
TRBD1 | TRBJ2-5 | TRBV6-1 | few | TGTGCCAGTTTAGACAGGGGCCAAGAGACCCAGTACTTC | CASLDRGQETQYF
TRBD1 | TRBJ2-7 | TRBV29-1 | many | TGCAGCGTGGGACAGCACTACGAGCAGTACTTC | CSVGQHYEQYF
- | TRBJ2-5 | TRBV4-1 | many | TGCGCCAGCAGCCATCCGGGGCAAGAGACCCAGTACTTC | CASSHPGQETQYF
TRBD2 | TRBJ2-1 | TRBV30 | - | TGTGCCTGGGGACTAGCGGGTAATGAGCAGTTCTTC | CAWGLAGNEQFF
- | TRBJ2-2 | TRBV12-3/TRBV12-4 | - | TGTGCCAGCAGTTTTTCAGGGGACCATCTCCGCGGGGAGCTGTTTTTT | CASSFSGDHLRGELFF